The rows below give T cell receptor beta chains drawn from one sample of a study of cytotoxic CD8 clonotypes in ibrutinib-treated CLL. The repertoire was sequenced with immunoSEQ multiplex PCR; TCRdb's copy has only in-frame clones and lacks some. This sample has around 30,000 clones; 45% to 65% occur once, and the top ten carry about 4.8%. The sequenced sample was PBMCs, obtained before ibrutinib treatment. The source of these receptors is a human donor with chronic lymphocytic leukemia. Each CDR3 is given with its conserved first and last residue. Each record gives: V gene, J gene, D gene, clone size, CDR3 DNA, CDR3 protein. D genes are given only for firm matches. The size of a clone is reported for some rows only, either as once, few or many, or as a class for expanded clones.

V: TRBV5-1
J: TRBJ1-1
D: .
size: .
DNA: TGCGCCAGCAGCTTGGCCCTCTCAGGAAACACTGAAGCTTTCTTT
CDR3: CASSLALSGNTEAFF

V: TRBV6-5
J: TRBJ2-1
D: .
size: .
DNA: TGTGCCAGCAGTTACAAGTGGGCCCACAATGAGCAGTTCTTC
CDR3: CASSYKWAHNEQFF

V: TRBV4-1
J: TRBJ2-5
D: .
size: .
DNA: TGCGCCAGCAGCCAAGTGTTTATGGCAGGGGATGAGACCCAGTACTTC
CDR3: CASSQVFMAGDETQYF

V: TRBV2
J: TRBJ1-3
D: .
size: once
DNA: TGTGCCAGCAGTGCCGGGGGTTCTGGAAACACCATATATTTT
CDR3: CASSAGGSGNTIYF

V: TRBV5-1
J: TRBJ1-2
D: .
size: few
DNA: TGCGCCAGCAGCTTGGTAACCCCCGGGGGCTATGGCTACACCTTC
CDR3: CASSLVTPGGYGYTF

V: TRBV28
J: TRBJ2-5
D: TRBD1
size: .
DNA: TGTGCCAGCAGTCGCCCGGACAGGGTGGAGACCCAGTACTTC
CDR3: CASSRPDRVETQYF

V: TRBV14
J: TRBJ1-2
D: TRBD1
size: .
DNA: TGTGCCAGCAGCCCTGACAGGGGTTGGGCTAACTATGGCTACACCTTC
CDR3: CASSPDRGWANYGYTF

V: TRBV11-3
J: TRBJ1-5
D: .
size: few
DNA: TGTGCCAGCAGCAAGGACAAATATAGCAATCAGCCCCAGCATTTT
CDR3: CASSKDKYSNQPQHF

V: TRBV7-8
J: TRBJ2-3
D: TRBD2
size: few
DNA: TGTGCCAGCAGCCCTTGGCGGGGGGAGGATACGCAGTATTTT
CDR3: CASSPWRGEDTQYF

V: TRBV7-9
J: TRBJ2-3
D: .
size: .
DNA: TGTGCCAGCAGCTCCACGAAACTAGCTCGGCCAGATACGCAGTATTTT
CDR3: CASSSTKLARPDTQYF

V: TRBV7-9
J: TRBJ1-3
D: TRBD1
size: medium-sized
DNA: TGTGCCAGCAGCTTGACAGGGTGGTCTGGAAACACCATATATTTT
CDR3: CASSLTGWSGNTIYF

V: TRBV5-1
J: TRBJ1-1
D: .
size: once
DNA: TGCGCCAGCAGCTTGGCCTTGAACACTGAAGCTTTCTTT
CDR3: CASSLALNTEAFF

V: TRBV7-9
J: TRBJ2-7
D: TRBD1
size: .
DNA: TGTGCCAGCAGCACCTACAGGGGGCGAGACGAGCAGTACTTC
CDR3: CASSTYRGRDEQYF

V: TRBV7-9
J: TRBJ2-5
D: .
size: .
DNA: TGTGCCAGCAGCTTATCACTAGAGACCCAGTACTTC
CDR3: CASSLSLETQYF

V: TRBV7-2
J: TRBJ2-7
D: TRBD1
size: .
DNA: TGTGCCAGCAGCTCCCGGGACAGGGGCTACGAGCAGTACTTC
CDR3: CASSSRDRGYEQYF

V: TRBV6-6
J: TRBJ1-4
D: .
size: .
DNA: TGTGCCAGCAGTAATAATGGGCCGGCCCCGCTGTTTTTT
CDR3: CASSNNGPAPLFF

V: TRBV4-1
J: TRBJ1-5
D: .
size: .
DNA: TGCGCCAGCAGCCAAGCCGCAGATAGCAATCAGCCCCAGCATTTT
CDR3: CASSQAADSNQPQHF

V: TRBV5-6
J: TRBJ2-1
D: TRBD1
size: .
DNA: TGTGCCAGCAACGAAGCAGGGGGCAACTCCTACAATGAGCAGTTCTTC
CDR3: CASNEAGGNSYNEQFF

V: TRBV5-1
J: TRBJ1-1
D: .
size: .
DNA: TGCGCCAGCAGCTTGGCCTCAGGGGTGAACACTGAAGCTTTCTTT
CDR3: CASSLASGVNTEAFF

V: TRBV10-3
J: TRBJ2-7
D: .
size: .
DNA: TGTGCCATCAGTGACGACGGAATCCAGTACTTC
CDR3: CAISDDGIQYF

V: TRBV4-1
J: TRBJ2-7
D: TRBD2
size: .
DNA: TGCGCCAGCAGCCAACCAGCCCCTAGCGGGAGTCTCTACGAGCAGTACTTC
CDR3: CASSQPAPSGSLYEQYF

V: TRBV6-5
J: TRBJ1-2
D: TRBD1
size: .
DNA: TGTGCCAGCCAACAGGGGGTAAACTATGGCTACACCTTC
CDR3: CASQQGVNYGYTF

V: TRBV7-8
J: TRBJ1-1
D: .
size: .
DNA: TGTGCCAGCAGCTTGGGGCCGGGGAACACTGAAGCTTTCTTT
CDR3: CASSLGPGNTEAFF

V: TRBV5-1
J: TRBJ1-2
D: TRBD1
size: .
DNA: TGCGCCAGCAGCTGGGTTACAGGGGGCACTGGCTACACCTTC
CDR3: CASSWVTGGTGYTF